This is a list of T cell receptor beta chains from one sample in a study of shared clonotypes between healthy human individuals. Clones were sequenced by immunoSEQ multiplex PCR, and TCRdb holds only the in-frame ones, with some missing. This table holds millions of clones, 95% found once. Source material: naive CD4+ T cells sorted from blood. The receptor source for this set is a man aged 18-30 years in good health. Each CDR3 is given with its conserved first and last residue. A D gene is named only where the DNA matches it firmly.

d_call	v_call	j_call	cdr3_aa
TRBD1	TRBV10-1	TRBJ2-7	CASSPGTGRLYEQYF
-	TRBV30	TRBJ2-7	CAWSVGGEQYF
-	TRBV29-1	TRBJ2-2	CSPVDPFNGELFF
-	TRBV2	TRBJ2-5	CASTALQETQYF
-	TRBV5-4	TRBJ2-7	CASSPGQGPEQYF
-	TRBV6-1	TRBJ1-2	CASRTRQSSYGYTF
-	TRBV7-2	TRBJ2-2	CASSLPSTGELFF
TRBD1	TRBV7-6	TRBJ1-2	CAIGTGYGYTF
TRBD1	TRBV27	TRBJ1-2	CASSTTGGASLGYTF
TRBD1	TRBV20-1	TRBJ2-4	CSASGDSIQYF
TRBD2	TRBV5-1	TRBJ2-5	CASSLGLAGSQETQYF
-	TRBV4-1	TRBJ2-5	CASSQDKGGRVETQYF
-	TRBV7-9	TRBJ2-2	CASRPPSGELFF
-	TRBV7-9	TRBJ2-7	CASSLAGALEQYF
-	TRBV5-1	TRBJ2-2	CASSRAGTGNTGELFF
-	TRBV5-1	TRBJ1-5	CASSQDTGPYQPQHF
-	TRBV5-6	TRBJ1-2	CASSNGRGAGGYTF
-	TRBV9	TRBJ2-2	CASTLGERELFF
TRBD2	TRBV14	TRBJ2-7	CASSPTGGSGQYF
-	TRBV2	TRBJ2-7	CASSEQIYEQYF
-	TRBV15	TRBJ2-2	CATSRSLGARTGELFF
-	TRBV11-2	TRBJ2-7	CASSFFEVQGAQYF
-	TRBV30	TRBJ1-3	CAWTANSGNTIYF
-	TRBV10-3	TRBJ2-5	CAISDGVKETQYF
-	TRBV4-3	TRBJ2-7	CASSSRTSEQYF
-	TRBV5-1	TRBJ2-1	CATSAQGNEQFF
-	TRBV30	TRBJ2-7	CAWTGLNWSEQYF
TRBD2	TRBV28	TRBJ2-1	CASSSRLAGTWEQFF
-	TRBV5-5	TRBJ2-7	CASSWKTDTYEQYF
-	TRBV18	TRBJ2-5	CASSPQQVRGEETQYF
-	TRBV2	TRBJ2-5	CASTRTIKETQYF
TRBD2	TRBV4-1	TRBJ2-1	CASSQAGTSGYNEQFF
-	TRBV30	TRBJ2-2	CAWSEPANTGELFF
-	TRBV12-2	TRBJ1-4	CASRPSALREKLFF
-	TRBV18	TRBJ1-2	CASSLNYGYTF
-	TRBV6-1	TRBJ2-4	CASSFQTLAKNIQYF
-	TRBV6-1	TRBJ1-2	CASSIDFYGYTF
TRBD1	TRBV28	TRBJ1-4	CASSPGGWGNEKLFF
-	TRBV30	TRBJ1-2	CAWSVGQRGYTF
TRBD1	TRBV6-1	TRBJ2-1	CASSVGTGWFF
-	TRBV6-5	TRBJ1-2	CASSNLRGYTF
-	TRBV9	TRBJ1-2	CASSVSSGLHYGYTF
-	TRBV11-2	TRBJ1-1	CAGQLGMNTEAFF
TRBD1	TRBV2	TRBJ2-7	CASIGTGGPYEQYF
-	TRBV7-9	TRBJ2-5	CASSLGSQLETQYF
-	TRBV5-1	TRBJ1-3	CASSPGTLSSGNTIYF
TRBD1	TRBV7-9	TRBJ2-7	CASSLALRGLHYEQYF
-	TRBV5-1	TRBJ1-4	CASSLRDGNEKLFF
-	TRBV2	TRBJ2-5	CASSETQGSGETQYF
-	TRBV28	TRBJ1-3	CASSLQGNTIYF
TRBD1	TRBV6-6	TRBJ2-7	CASSRGTGGYEQYF
-	TRBV6-4	TRBJ1-1	CASPLEQAEAFF
-	TRBV6-6	TRBJ1-5	CASSYLGGGLQPQHF
-	TRBV28	TRBJ1-5	CASSLEGSSNQPQHF
-	TRBV18	TRBJ2-3	CASSPPSSEVTDTQYF
-	TRBV5-1	TRBJ2-2	CASRKGSTGELFF
TRBD2	TRBV25-1	TRBJ2-3	CASSGGQAGAGDTQYF